The present TCR beta chain was sequenced within a study of cytomegalovirus exposure and HLA in healthy donors (TCRdb year 2017). Turning to the overall study: An earlier analysis of roughly 500 of the donors reported 250 to 300 Gb of sequence data and some 100 million unique TCR beta sequences from around 200 million T cells. About 320 gigabases of sequencing data and approximately 93 million unique TCR sequences were included in an early release covering several hundred HLA-typed donors. Of the 300 to 500 genotyped donors, approximately 81% were placed in the genetic ancestry cluster associated with self-reported Caucasian donors. The study aimed to test whether cataloging public T cell receptors could reveal signatures of past pathogen exposure. The T cell repertoires of roughly 660 subjects were profiled by immunosequencing and related to cytomegalovirus serostatus. In addition to the first cohort of 666 subjects, a separate validation cohort of 120 different subjects was used. High-throughput TCR immunosequencing, statistical association of individual TCRs with disease status, and machine learning were combined to predict cytomegalovirus infection status. To study patterns of TCR occurrence, a later analysis re-analyzed previously published TCR beta repertoires from around 670 donors and added high-resolution HLA genotyping. In the later analysis, no new phenotypic data were used to find candidate immune exposures; instead, reliance was placed on TCR beta sequences and their occurrence across donors. In an earlier analysis of several hundred of the donors, high-throughput TCR beta sequencing was used to judge whether each TCR beta V gene segment behaved as functional or pseudogenic. Alongside the repertoire data, information on donor age, sex, ethnicity and CMV serostatus was compiled. In a later genetic analysis, genome-wide SNP genotypes for 398 of the 666 donors were used, and that subset was treated as a discovery cohort. All discovery cohort repertoires had been generated using a single sequencing platform. HLA typing included class I and class II loci at four-digit resolution. The number of donors typed differed by locus, with roughly 629-640 for A, B, C, DRB1 and DQB1, 522 for DQA1, over 600 for DPA1, and some 450 for DPB1. Roughly 5 DR-DQ haplotypes were handled as single units for association and clustering, since linkage in the cohort was strong. On average, roughly 250,000 unique TCR beta nucleotide sequences were sequenced per donor among about 400 genotyped donors of the cohort, with roughly 18% of those sequences being non-productive. Results the study describes overall, beyond this receptor: Sequencing depth was assumed to be roughly uniform across donors in the presence/absence analyses, though that assumption may not hold. A further reported finding was that TCR beta sequences accurately predicted the HLA-A and HLA-B alleles for most subjects in the first cohort. The earlier analysis of about 600 of the donors excluded about 16 rarely observed V segments, including chromosome 9 orphons, because counts were too low. An association between a missense DCLRE1C variant and V-gene and J-gene trimming of TCR beta chains was found in a later genetic analysis and replicated in an independent cohort. In both the original and validation cohorts, the classifier was reported to diagnose cytomegalovirus status with high specificity and sensitivity. HLA typing was unavailable for some donors at each locus, so association tests used only the typed subset. The study gave a list of 150 to 200 TCR beta chains associated with cytomegalovirus. When HLA alleles, especially DR and DQ, strongly co-occurred, TCR associations were difficult to assign to individual alleles. In an earlier analysis of approximately 590 of the donors, most TCR beta V segments appeared in productive rearrangements about 87% or about 30% of the time, broadly matching IMGT annotations. In this cohort, only TCR beta chains were sequenced, and detectable features were limited by the absence of alpha or paired-chain data. In a later analysis, 16,951 TCR beta sequences were associated with specific HLA alleles at a false discovery rate of 0.05. According to a later analysis, most CMV-associated TCR beta chains appeared to be HLA-restricted, and the HLA associations seemed to be driven largely by CMV exposure. A cluster of highly shared sequence variants was judged likely to represent a technical artifact of the sequencing pipeline. For the cohort, immune exposure information was limited to CMV serostatus. Most TCR sequences were observed very rarely across donors, whereas some public TCRs were present in many individuals. The authors suggested that the approach could potentially be generalized to other disease states and immunological phenotypes. In a later analysis, HLA-associated TCR beta chains were found to be more clonally expanded and to have lower generation probabilities than equally common non-associated chains. In vitro tests confirmed that three of the cytomegalovirus-associated TCR beta chains recognize cytomegalovirus antigens. Correlated functional status among segregating V segments might be attributable to linkage disequilibrium, but an unknown experimental factor could not be ruled out. According to a later analysis, TCR association rates differed among HLA loci, with DRB1 alleles showing the most associated TCRs and HLA-C alleles showing the fewest. Several of the top co-occurrence clusters appeared to be linked to parvovirus B19, influenza, CMV and Epstein-Barr virus, according to a later analysis. A later genetic analysis reported fewer N-insertions in productive TCRs among donors in an Asian-associated ancestry cluster than the roughly 640-donor mean.

The cohort consisted of 650 to 700 healthy bone marrow donors. At the time of sampling, every cohort member was nominally healthy, though immune exposures that went unrecorded were likely present. The donor was CMV seronegative and belonged to the group of several hundred seronegative cohort members. Every donor gave a peripheral blood sample, and the peripheral blood mononuclear cells from that sample were used for TCR beta sequencing. Genomic DNA was extracted from the blood cell samples with the Qiagen DNeasy Blood Extraction Kit. A note on this clone: Its binding antigen is unknown. Per-nucleotide qualities are absent, and no much larger clonotype sits a single base away.

Receptor amplification or capture employed the immunoSEQ multiplex PCR assay. A mixture of 60 forward primers for TCR Vbeta segments and 13 reverse primers for TCR Jbeta segments was used in the multiplex PCR. The CDR3 region of rearranged TCR beta genes was amplified from genomic DNA by a multiplex PCR assay. The amplified TCR beta libraries were sequenced on the Illumina HiSeq System as 87-base-pair reads. The paper's data handling went like this. In a later analysis, tens of millions of unique TCR beta chains were counted across the 500 to 850 repertoires, and approximately 11 million of these chains were shared by at least two donors. To remove PCR and sequencing errors, raw reads were error-corrected and collapsed into unique sequences using a nearest-neighbor algorithm that merged closely related sequences. To assign V, D and J gene segments, CDR3 sequences were aligned to IMGT reference sequences. Each retained sequence needed at least a six-nucleotide match to both a V gene segment and a J gene segment. Rearrangements were classified as productive when the CDR3 lacked stop codons and remained in frame with V and J, and all other rearrangements were classified as non-productive. CDR3 was defined by IMGT convention, running from the second conserved V-encoded cysteine to the conserved J-encoded phenylalanine. Sequences without an unambiguous match to a single V gene segment were excluded from the earlier analysis of about 630 of the donors. In an earlier analysis of around 600 of the donors, V segments were called functional above 56.7% productive rearrangements and were called segregating when the between-donor standard deviation exceeded 5%. A statistical classification framework was developed to diagnose cytomegalovirus status using the catalog of TCR beta chain sequences. V and J gene assignment, in a later analysis, came from comparing TCR nucleotide sequences with IMGT/GENE-DB human TR gene sequences. Using the TCRdist pipeline, a later analysis assigned CDR3 sequences along with most-parsimonious VDJ recombination scenarios. A later analysis defined each TCR beta chain by its CDR3 amino acid sequence plus V-gene family, and excluded reads lacking a unique V-gene family. A later analysis removed several hundred highly shared, low-generation-probability nucleotide sequences to deal with suspected cross-contamination and a sequencing artifact. For each public chain, a later analysis derived a clonal expansion index from normalized ranks of inferred template counts within each repertoire. A later analysis computed generation probabilities with a VDJ recombination model fitted to out-of-frame rearrangements, and checked the results against IGoR. Hypergeometric tests were used in a later analysis to score TCR-TCR, TCR-HLA and TCR-CMV co-occurrence, with a repertoire-size bias correction applied to the TCR pairs. To estimate false discovery rates, a later analysis permuted the HLA or CMV assignments 20 times. In a later analysis, co-occurring TCRs were grouped with DBSCAN, and TCRdist sequence similarity was added when clustering was performed within HLA-allele-positive subsets. Repertoires with fewer than 30,000 or more than 120,000 public chains were left out of co-occurrence clustering, as were about 5 repertoires with anomalous nucleotide sharing. TCRdb provides this immuneACCESS table in a form limited to in-frame rearrangements. Some clones are lacking; in checked studies, under half of them reflect an unresolved V gene, and why the rest are absent is not known. The DNA gave D and trimming, while V, J and clone size come from that table. The sample contains about 150,000 clones, 80% to 90% of them found a single time. Jointly, the top ten make up nearly 2.5% of the sample.

The clonotype originates from a male donor in good health and CMV-seronegative. The sample comprised PBMCs.

The bases read TGTGCCTGGAGTCGACAGGGGCAGAACACCGGGGAGCTGTTTTTT. This yields the protein CAWSRQGQNTGELFF. Recombination joined TRBV30 with TRBJ2-2, with 8 middle bases fitting TRBD1. From the cysteine through the phenylalanine, the CDR3 covers 15 amino acids. Just the 45-base CDR3 DNA is kept, in frame starting at base 1. The junction shows trimming of 2 bases on V and 1 base on J, and the gene matches do not reach 3 bases of it. CDR1 and CDR2 (GTSNPN, SVGIG) derive from the germline V gene (reference sequence).